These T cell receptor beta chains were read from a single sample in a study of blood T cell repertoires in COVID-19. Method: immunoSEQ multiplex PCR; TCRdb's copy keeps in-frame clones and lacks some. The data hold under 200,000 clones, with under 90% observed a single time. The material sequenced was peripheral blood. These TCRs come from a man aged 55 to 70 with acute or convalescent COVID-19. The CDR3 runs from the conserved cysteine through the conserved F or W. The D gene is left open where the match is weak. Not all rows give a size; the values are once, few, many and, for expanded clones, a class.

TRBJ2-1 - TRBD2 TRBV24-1 CATSRTSGVSYNEQFF TGTGCCACCTCAAGGACTAGCGGTGTTTCCTACAATGAGCAGTTCTTC
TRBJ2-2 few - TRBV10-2 CASSVTRMSDAGELFF TGCGCCAGCAGTGTGACTAGAATGAGCGACGCCGGGGAGCTGTTTTTT
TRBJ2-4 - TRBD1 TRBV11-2 CASSLDPGQGLPQYF TGTGCCAGCAGCTTAGACCCGGGACAGGGACTGCCTCAGTACTTC
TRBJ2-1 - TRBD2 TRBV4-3 CASSQVYFTSGGTEQFF TGCGCCAGCAGCCAAGTATACTTCACTAGCGGGGGGACTGAGCAGTTCTTC
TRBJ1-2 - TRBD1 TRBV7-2 CASSLPQGNHGYTF TGTGCCAGCAGCCTACCACAGGGGAATCATGGCTACACCTTC
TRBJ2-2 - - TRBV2 CASTMDSANTGELFF TGTGCCAGCACCATGGACAGCGCGAACACCGGGGAGCTGTTTTTT
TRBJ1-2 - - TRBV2 CASSDEPDMGRGYTF TGTGCCAGCAGTGACGAACCTGACATGGGTCGTGGCTACACCTTC
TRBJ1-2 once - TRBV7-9 CASSLDGSYGYTF TGTGCCAGCAGCTTAGATGGCAGCTATGGCTACACCTTC
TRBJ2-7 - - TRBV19 CASSSTAGAYEQYF TGTGCCAGTAGTTCGACGGCCGGGGCCTACGAGCAGTACTTC
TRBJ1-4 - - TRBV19 CASQGTTNEKLFF TGTGCCAGTCAGGGTACAACTAATGAAAAACTGTTTTTT
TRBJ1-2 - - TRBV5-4 CASSLYGGPGEGYTF TGTGCCAGCAGCTTGTATGGCGGGCCGGGGGAGGGCTACACCTTC
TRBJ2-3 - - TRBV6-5 CASREGLNTDTQYF TGTGCCAGCAGAGAGGGACTCAACACAGATACGCAGTATTTT
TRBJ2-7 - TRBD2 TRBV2 CASSVGSGRSYEQYF TGTGCCAGCAGTGTCGGTAGCGGGAGGTCCTACGAGCAGTACTTC
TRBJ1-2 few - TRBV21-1 CASSKRNSAFYGYTF TGTGCCAGCAGCAAACGGAACAGTGCCTTTTATGGCTACACCTTC
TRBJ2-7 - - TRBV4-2 CASSPGRSASDYEQYF TGTGCCAGCAGCCCAGGCCGATCGGCTAGCGATTACGAGCAGTACTTC
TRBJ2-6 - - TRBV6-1 CASSVIRPGSGANVLTF TGTGCCAGCAGTGTAATTCGTCCAGGCTCTGGGGCCAACGTCCTGACTTTC
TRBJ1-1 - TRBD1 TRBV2 CASRDDTGGLNTEAFF TGTGCCAGCAGGGATGATACAGGGGGCCTGAACACTGAAGCTTTCTTT
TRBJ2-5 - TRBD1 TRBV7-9 CASSRGQGETQYF TGTGCCAGCAGCCGGGGACAGGGTGAGACCCAGTACTTC
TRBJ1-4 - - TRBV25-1 CASKVGRNEKLFF TGTGCCAGCAAAGTGGGCAGGAATGAAAAACTGTTTTTT
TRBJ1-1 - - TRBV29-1 CSVQQGTEAFF TGCAGCGTTCAACAGGGCACTGAAGCTTTCTTT
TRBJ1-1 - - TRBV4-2 CASSQDEGSTEAFF TGTGCCAGCAGCCAAGACGAGGGTTCGACTGAAGCTTTCTTT
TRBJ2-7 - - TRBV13 CASSPPHSGQEQYF TGTGCCAGCAGCCCACCACACTCGGGACAAGAGCAGTACTTC
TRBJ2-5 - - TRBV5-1 CASFLGEIGETQYF TGCGCCAGCTTCCTCGGGGAGATCGGGGAGACCCAGTACTTC
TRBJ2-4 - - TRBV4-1 CASSHRNIQYF TGCGCCAGCAGCCACCGAAACATTCAGTACTTC
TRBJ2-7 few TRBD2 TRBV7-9 CASSPSPGSGRDEQYF TGTGCCAGCAGCCCCTCCCCGGGTTCGGGGAGGGACGAGCAGTACTTC
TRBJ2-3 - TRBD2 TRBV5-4 CASSLDAGMLLAGGTDTQYF TGTGCCAGCAGCTTGGATGCTGGGATGTTGTTGGCGGGAGGCACAGATACGCAGTATTTT
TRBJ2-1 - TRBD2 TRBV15 CATTLAGGGEQFF TGTGCCACCACCCTAGCGGGGGGCGGGGAGCAGTTCTTC
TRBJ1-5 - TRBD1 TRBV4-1 CASSQGFQGALTQPQHF TGCGCCAGCAGCCAAGGTTTTCAGGGGGCGTTAACTCAGCCCCAGCATTTT
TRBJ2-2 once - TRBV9 CASSVAAGYTGELFF TGTGCCAGCAGCGTAGCTGCGGGCTACACCGGGGAGCTGTTTTTT
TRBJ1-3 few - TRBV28 CASSLYSGAGNTIYF TGTGCCAGCAGTTTATATTCAGGGGCTGGAAACACCATATATTTT
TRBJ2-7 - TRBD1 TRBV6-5 CACFRDRETYEQYF TGTGCCTGTTTCCGGGACAGGGAGACCTACGAGCAGTACTTC